Detailed here is one T cell receptor (beta chain). This clone was recorded a few times. Its antigen specificity is not known. Base qualities are missing; no much larger clone stands one base away. The immunoSEQ Assay, a bias-controlled multiplex PCR, was used to amplify TCRbeta CDR3 regions from genomic DNA. From the authors' description of their analysis: The number of nucleated cells in each sample was estimated by amplification of reference gene primers within the assay. To quantify the absolute abundance of each unique TCRbeta CDR3 rearrangement, sequence reads were collapsed and filtered. For each sample, productive Simpson clonality was calculated as the square root of Simpson's diversity index across productive rearrangements. TCRdb carries this immuneACCESS record with in-frame sequences only. Its versions omit some clonotypes, under half of them owing to an unresolved V gene in the studies checked, with the rest unexplained. V, J and clone size reflect that table, while D and trimming were determined from the DNA. The sample table records 150,000 or so clones; just over 85% of these occur just once. The ten largest make up around 4.5% of the sample.

Enrolling through a virtual design, the prospective study's participants ranged in age from about 18 to 89 years and lived across some 23 United States geographic areas. To assign participants to cohorts, the prospective study relied on clinical history that participants themselves reported in a screening survey and a study questionnaire. For ImmuneRACE Cohort 3, a participant was defined as recovered based on two consecutive negative NP/OP PCR tests, clearance by a healthcare professional, or resolution of symptoms. In the prospective study, mobile phlebotomists collected whole blood, serum and a nasopharyngeal or oropharyngeal swab from each participant. Over a roughly 2-month period, participants in the prospective study had the option of providing additional blood draws and questionnaires. Prospective study blood samples were shipped either frozen or at room temperature before DNA extraction.

This specimen comes from a study of blood T cell repertoires in COVID-19 (dated by TCRdb to 2018 to 2021). About the investigation overall: Collaborator samples came from the United States, Italy and Spain and covered acute and convalescent phases of COVID-19. The prospective study material was composed of cDNA or gDNA derived from T cells, B-cell-depleted T cells, or PBMCs. Subjects who had been exposed to COVID-19, were actively infected with it, or had recovered from it provided the deeply sampled blood TCRbeta repertoires that made up the dataset. The repertoires were made available in a free public database intended to serve as a resource for research on the immune response to SARS-CoV-2. The samples were drawn from the first 160 participants of the ongoing ImmuneRACE study and from roughly 1,300 subjects provided by 6 global collaborators. A de-identified subject ID, COVID-19 status, age in years and sex were almost always included in the sample metadata. Where HLA class I and class II types were available, the types were taken from metadata supplied by the sample provider, not from assay-based typing. What the authors observed across the whole study: The amount of clinical and demographic metadata varied by source and participant and was provided uncurated.

Counted from cysteine to phenylalanine, this CDR3 has 15 amino acids. The kept DNA is CDR3 alone, 45 bases in frame from the first base. Clipping removes 9 bases from V and 2 bases from J, with 11 as the unmatched junction base count. The germline V gene specifies MDHEN as CDR1 and SYDVKM as CDR2. This clonotype originated in a man aged 45 to 65 who had recovered from COVID-19. Here the chain combines TRBV28 and TRBJ1-2; 8 bases in the junction line up with TRBD1. The sequencing input was PBMCs or T cells enriched from blood (not recorded which). The CDR3 protein: CASTGTGASNYGYTF. The DNA reads as follows: TGTGCCAGTACCGGGACAGGAGCTTCAAACTATGGCTACACCTTC.